Following are 10 T cell receptor beta chains from one sample sequenced in a study of CD4 T cells in relation to SARS-CoV-2 and coronaviruses. The antigens these receptors bind are not known. Generated by immunoSEQ multiplex PCR, the TCRdb table keeps only in-frame clones and is missing some. The sample carries about 38,000 clones, 77% recorded once. The specimen sequenced was memory CD4+ T cells from PBMCs, cultured in vitro. These receptors came from an adult with COVID-19.

For this clone: At one boundary the junction diverges from the germline segment, which might be a read error. The gene calls are TRBV20-1 and TRBJ2-1, with TRBD2 matching 7 bases. The length of the CDR3 is 8 residues. Germline V lookup: CDR1 DFQATT, CDR2 SNEGSKA (reference sequence). CDR3 loop: CSASAGVF. CDR3 nucleotides: TGCAGTGCTTCTGCGGGGGTCTTC.

The chain employs TRBV7-9 and TRBJ2-7, with 7 bases fitting TRBD2. Per the germline V gene, CDR1 is SEHNR and CDR2 is FQNEAQ (reference sequence). J lost 0 bases, V lost 3 bases, and 2 bases had no gene match. CDR3 size: 14 residues. For the CDR3, the DNA is TGTGCCAGCAGCTTCGGGGGGTTCTCCTACGAGCAGTACTTC. It yields the protein CASSFGGFSYEQYF.

V and J are TRBV21-1 and TRBJ2-7. TRBV21-1 is noted as a pseudogene. This CDR3 spans 14 amino acids. DNA for the CDR3: TGTGCCAGCAGGGTTGGGGGAGACAGTTACGAGCAGTACTTC. Amino acid sequence: CASRVGGDSYEQYF.

This clone was detected once. The rearrangement joins TRBV30 to TRBJ2-5, with 8 bases fitting TRBD2. Germline CDR1 is GTSNPN and CDR2 is SVGIG (reference sequence). This CDR3 spans 14 amino acids. The J segment lost 5 bases and the V segment lost 3 bases, leaving 8 bases of the junction unmatched. The CDR3, as DNA: TGTGCCTGGAGCCCCCGGGGGGGCGGGGAGACCCAGTACTTC. The encoded protein is CAWSPRGGGETQYF.

This chain joins TRBV2 and TRBJ1-2; possibly TRBD1 for D (6 bases). The V gene lost 1 base and the J gene lost 11 bases, with 17 bases spanning the gap. CDR1 and CDR2 (germline): SNHLY, FYNNEI. The length of the CDR3 is 14 residues. CDR3 loop: CASSEDRVPPGYTF. In DNA, the CDR3 is TGTGCCAGCAGTGAAGACAGGGTGCCGCCAGGGTACACCTTC.

The chain recombines TRBV7-2 with TRBJ2-3; the match to TRBD2 covers 8 bases. Germline-derived CDR1 and CDR2 are SGHTA and FQGNSA. The CDR3 consists of 15 residues. After removal of 4 bases from V and 4 bases from J, the junction contained 7 bases not matched to a gene. The DNA of the CDR3 is TGTGCCAGCAGCTCCGGGACTAGGGATGCAGATACGCAGTATTTT. Translated, it gives CASSSGTRDADTQYF.

This clone was seen a few times. The genes are TRBV9 and TRBJ2-7, with D uncertain. The CDR3 spans 14 residues. Germline V CDR1 and CDR2: SGDLS, YYNGEE. Deletions cut 0 bases from V and 5 bases from J, with 12 bases between. CDR3 sequence: CASSVGASTDEQYF. In DNA, the CDR3 is TGTGCCAGCAGCGTAGGGGCGTCTACCGACGAGCAGTACTTC. Full variable domain (rest looked up from reference TRBV9 and TRBJ2-7): DSGVTQTPKHLITATGQRVTLRCSPRSGDLSVYWYQQSLDQGLQFLIQYYNGEERAKGNILERFSAQQFPDLHSELNLSSLELGDSALYFCASSVGASTDEQYFGPGTRLTVT.

V is TRBV4-1 and J is TRBJ2-3, with TRBD1 as a possible D gene (6 bases). Germline V gives CDR1 MGHRA, CDR2 YSYEKL. Trimming cost V 4 bases and J 10 bases, with 24 bases left between them. CDR3 size: 16 residues. CDR3 nucleotide sequence: TGCGCCAGCAGCCCACAGACCTCGACAGGAGCAAGGGCGCAGTATTTT. It codes for CASSPQTSTGARAQYF.

This clone has only a few counts. In DNA, the CDR3 is TGTGCCAGTAGTATCCGGGGACCTTCTCTTAGCAATCAGCCCCAGCATTTT. Its translation is CASSIRGPSLSNQPQHF. The J gene is TRBJ1-5, the V gene TRBV19; the D gene is possibly TRBD1 (5 bases). V gave up 3 bases and J gave up 0 bases, with 15 bases separating them. Per germline, CDR1 LNHDA and CDR2 SQIVND (reference sequence). CDR3 length equals 17 residues.

V gene TRBV18 combines with J gene TRBJ1-3; D is perhaps TRBD1 (6 bases). V was clipped by 3 bases and J by 2 bases, with 11 bases between them. This CDR3 has 15 amino acids. CDR1 and CDR2 from the germline V gene are KGHSH and LQKENI. CDR3 loop: CASSPTGGPGNTIYF. In nucleotides, the CDR3 is TGTGCCAGCTCACCTACGGGGGGCCCTGGAAACACCATATATTTT.